This T cell receptor (beta chain) comes out of a study of early T cells in non-severe SARS-CoV-2 infection. Study as a whole: Unsorted whole blood bulk RNA was sequenced, with unpaired chains.

TCRdb reprocessed the 5' RACE reads with MiXCR, giving one entry per CDR3 protein. The data hold around 48,000 distinct CDR3 sequences, with less than 15% observed a single time. The CDR3 is 14 amino acids. Germline V gene lookup returns CDR1 SQVTM and CDR2 ANQGSEA. Trimming took 7 bases from V and 0 from J; bases not matched to a gene: 8. This clonotype came up a few times. The TCR sequence derives from an adult who was a healthcare worker with PCR-confirmed SARS-CoV-2 infection or an uninfected control (not recorded which). This chain links TRBV29-1 with TRBJ1-1; TRBD1 matches at 7 bases. Sample: whole blood. DNA of the CDR3: TGCAGCGCCCCGACAGGGACACTGAACACTGAAGCTTTCTTT. Its protein is CSAPTGTLNTEAFF.